One sample yielded the 29 T cell receptor beta chains listed below, sequenced in a study of cytomegalovirus exposure and HLA in healthy donors. With 60 Vbeta and 13 Jbeta primers, the PCR was carried out. The repertoire was sequenced with immunoSEQ multiplex PCR; TCRdb's copy has only in-frame clones and lacks some. The table records over 110,000 clones, about four fifths of them present only once. The sequenced material came from PBMCs. These receptors all come from a male donor in good health and CMV-seronegative.

The chain is built from TRBV7-9 and TRBJ2-7, with D perhaps matching TRBD1 (6 bases). The CDR3 is 15 amino acids. V lost 2 bases to trimming and J lost 3 bases, with 14 bases between them. Germline V gives CDR1 SEHNR, CDR2 FQNEAQ (reference sequence). CDR3 in DNA: TGTGCCAGCAGCTTATTCCCCCTACAGGGCTACGAGCAGTACTTC. Its protein product is CASSLFPLQGYEQYF.

CDR3 nucleotides: TGTGCCAGCAGTGCTTTTTGGGGAGGTGAGACCCAGTACTTC. It codes for CASSAFWGGETQYF. The chain employs TRBV27 and TRBJ2-5; weak D call: TRBD2 (6 bases). Trimming left V 5 bases short and J 5 bases short, with 15 bases between. CDR1 and CDR2 (germline): MNHEY, SMNVEV (reference sequence). This CDR3 region has 14 residues.

The chain carries TRBV28 and TRBJ2-7; tentative D call: TRBD2 (5 bases). Germline CDR1 reads MDHEN; CDR2 reads SYDVKM. V was shortened by 3 bases and J by 0 bases, with 12 bases between the two germline ends. The CDR3 sequence is 15 residues long. CDR3 protein: CASSFGGAASYEQYF. CDR3 sequence (DNA): TGTGCCAGCAGTTTCGGAGGTGCCGCCTCCTACGAGCAGTACTTC.

The genes are TRBV25-1 and TRBJ2-1, with 11 bases fitting TRBD2. Losses at the gene ends were 6 bases for V and 6 bases for J; bases not matched to a gene: 7. CDR1 is MGHDK, CDR2 SYGVNS, per germline. This CDR3 has 15 amino acids. CDR3 region: CASRTWTSGLNEQFF. The CDR3 DNA is TGTGCCAGCAGAACCTGGACTAGCGGGCTCAATGAGCAGTTCTTC.

V usage is TRBV5-1 and J usage is TRBJ2-3, with TRBD2 matching over 7 bases. The CDR3 consists of 14 residues. V gave up 2 bases and J gave up 5 bases; unmatched junction bases: 5. Looked up from germline, CDR1 is SGHRS and CDR2 is YFSETQ. Here the CDR3 reads CASSFSAGVDTQYF. In DNA form, the CDR3 reads TGCGCCAGCAGCTTCTCGGCGGGAGTAGATACGCAGTATTTT.

The rearrangement joins TRBV27 to TRBJ2-3; the match to TRBD2 covers 12 bases. The ends lost 3 bases at V and 6 bases at J; junction bases unmatched: 7. The germline V gene encodes CDR1 MNHEY and CDR2 SMNVEV (reference sequence). The CDR3 has 16 amino acids. The CDR3 DNA is TGTGCCAGCAGTTTCTTCCTAGCGGGAGGGCCGGATACGCAGTATTTT. This encodes CASSFFLAGGPDTQYF.

The gene calls are TRBV7-9 and TRBJ2-5; D is undetermined. The J call may be in error: the DNA end matches TRBJ2-7 better. Looked up from germline, CDR1 is SEHNR and CDR2 is FQNEAQ (reference sequence). CDR3 length: 11 amino acids. The CDR3 DNA is TGTGCCAGCAGCGCCCCCAACGAGCAGTACTTC. The encoded protein is CASSAPNEQYF.

V is TRBV5-1 and J is TRBJ1-1, with D possibly being TRBD1 (5 bases). CDR3 length: 15 residues. Trimming cost V 4 bases and J 0 bases, with 13 bases left between them. Germline CDR1 is SGHRS and CDR2 is YFSETQ. CDR3 in DNA: TGCGCCAGCAGCGCCCAGGGCGGGGTGAACACTGAAGCTTTCTTT. Protein sequence: CASSAQGGVNTEAFF.

The V gene is TRBV11-2, the J gene TRBJ2-7, with 7 nucleotides matching TRBD1. V trimming: 1 base; J trimming: 2 bases; junction bases outside the gene matches: 5. The CDR3 sequence is 15 residues long. Germline assignment: CDR1 SGHAT and CDR2 FQNNGV. The CDR3 is CASSLVDRATYEQYF. CDR3 nucleotides: TGTGCCAGCAGCTTAGTCGACAGGGCTACCTACGAGCAGTACTTC.

The chain carries TRBV27 and TRBJ2-7, with 8 bases identical to TRBD1. The junction had 3 bases not matched to a gene; V was cut back by 6 bases and J by 2 bases. Germline-derived CDR1 and CDR2 are MNHEY and SMNVEV (reference sequence). The CDR3 extends over 13 amino acids. In nucleotides, the CDR3 is TGTGCCAGCAGGGACAGGGATCCCTACGAGCAGTACTTC. It translates to CASRDRDPYEQYF.

This chain links TRBV11-3 with TRBJ2-7, with 10 bases matching TRBD2. The CDR3 consists of 15 residues. V lost 2 bases to trimming and J lost 2 bases; unmatched junction nucleotides: 3. From germline, CDR1 is SGHNT and CDR2 YENEEA. CDR3 nucleotide sequence: TGTGCCAGCAGCTTACTAGCGGGAGCACCCTACGAGCAGTACTTC. Translated: CASSLLAGAPYEQYF.

The chain couples TRBV9 to TRBJ2-1; no firm D call. Germline CDR1 is SGDLS and CDR2 is YYNGEE. CDR3 length equals 13 residues. V was shortened by 3 bases and J by 10 bases, with 14 bases between the two germline ends. The CDR3 is CASSAGFSREQFF. The CDR3 nucleotides read TGTGCCAGCAGCGCCGGTTTCTCCCGGGAGCAGTTCTTC. Full variable domain (remainder filled in from reference TRBV9 and TRBJ2-1): DSGVTQTPKHLITATGQRVTLRCSPRSGDLSVYWYQQSLDQGLQFLIQYYNGEERAKGNILERFSAQQFPDLHSELNLSSLELGDSALYFCASSAGFSREQFFGPGTRLTVL.

The gene calls are TRBV14 and TRBJ2-1, with 15 bases lining up with TRBD2. CDR1 and CDR2 (germline): SGHDN, FVKESK. CDR3 length: 18 amino acids. V lost 1 base and J lost 8; bases outside the gene matches: 9. The CDR3 region is CASSQGTSGRGGWDEQFF. In DNA form, the CDR3 reads TGTGCCAGCAGCCAAGGGACTAGCGGGAGGGGGGGGTGGGATGAGCAGTTCTTC.

The chain carries TRBV6-4 and TRBJ2-3; TRBD1 is a possible D gene (6 bases). CDR1 and CDR2 (germline): MRHNA, SNTAGT. This CDR3 contains 15 residues. The ends were cut back, 6 bases at V and 3 bases at J, with 16 bases in the middle. The CDR3 nucleotides are TGTGCCAGCAGGAGGTGGGGGCTAGAGACAGATACGCAGTATTTT. Its protein is CASRRWGLETDTQYF.

This rearrangement joins TRBV29-1 to TRBJ1-2, with D unclear. Trimming pared 0 bases from V and 7 bases from J, leaving 6 bases between. The CDR3 has 11 residues. Germline lookup yields CDR1 SQVTM and CDR2 ANQGSEA. CDR3: CSVEDRVGYTF. Written as DNA, the CDR3 is TGCAGCGTTGAAGATCGGGTTGGCTACACCTTC.

In its sample, this clone was seen a few times. The gene calls are TRBV5-1 and TRBJ2-1, with D maybe TRBD1 (6 bases). The CDR3 has 14 amino acids. Trimming left V 0 bases short and J 2 bases short, with 6 bases between. Germline V gene lookup returns CDR1 SGHRS and CDR2 YFSETQ. The CDR3 reads CASSLGTAYNEQFF. Here the CDR3 DNA reads TGCGCCAGCAGCTTGGGGACAGCCTACAATGAGCAGTTCTTC.

The CDR3 spells CASWDGRGNYGYTF. In DNA form, the CDR3 reads TGCGCCAGTTGGGACGGCCGGGGGAACTATGGCTACACCTTC. The V call is TRBV10-1, the J call TRBJ1-2; weak D call: TRBD1 (5 bases). Trimming took 9 bases from V and 2 from J, leaving 16 bases between them. The CDR3 spans 14 residues. CDR1 and CDR2 from the germline V gene are WNHNN and SYGVQD (reference sequence).

This chain connects TRBV5-6 to TRBJ2-1, with TRBD2 identical over 7 bases. The CDR3 is made up of 17 amino acids. V shed 6 bases, J shed 0 bases, and the junction held 12 bases outside the gene matches. Germline CDR1 and CDR2: SGHDT and YYEEEE. This CDR3 reads CASTYNPREVSYNEQFF. CDR3 DNA sequence: TGTGCCAGCACTTATAACCCCCGGGAGGTCTCCTACAATGAGCAGTTCTTC.

V gene TRBV27 combines with J gene TRBJ1-5; 8 bases align to TRBD1. CDR1 is MNHEY, CDR2 SMNVEV, per germline (reference sequence). Trimming at V came to 5 bases and at J to 2 bases, leaving 2 bases not matched to a gene. The CDR3 has 14 residues. The CDR3 DNA reads as TGTGCCAGCAGTGTGACAGGGGGCAATCAGCCCCAGCATTTT. This gives the protein CASSVTGGNQPQHF.

The chain links TRBV19 to TRBJ2-1, with TRBD2 identical over 12 bases. The CDR3 consists of 15 residues. V lost 4 bases to trimming and J lost 9 bases; unmatched junction nucleotides: 7. Germline V gene data show CDR1 as LNHDA and CDR2 as SQIVND (reference sequence). CDR3 sequence reads: CASSTGTSGPPEQFF. The CDR3 region has the DNA TGTGCCAGTAGTACAGGGACTAGCGGGCCTCCTGAGCAGTTCTTC.

This sequence joins TRBV5-1 and TRBJ1-1, with D perhaps TRBD1 (5 bases). V lost 4 bases, J lost 6 bases, and 16 bases lay in between. This CDR3 has 14 residues. Germline CDR1 SGHRS, CDR2 YFSETQ. The CDR3 nucleotides read TGCGCCAGCAGCCCAGGGTCCAAGAGCTCTGAAGCTTTCTTT. Its protein product is CASSPGSKSSEAFF.

The J gene is TRBJ1-2, the V gene TRBV19; TRBD1 might be the D (5 bases). The V gene's germline CDR1 is LNHDA and CDR2 SQIVND (reference sequence). This CDR3 is built from 13 residues. Trimming left V 10 bases short and J 5 bases short, with 17 bases between. CDR3 amino acids: CATGTGVFYGYTF. In DNA form, the CDR3 reads TGTGCCACCGGGACGGGGGTCTTTTATGGCTACACCTTC.

V is TRBV11-2 and J is TRBJ2-1; 11 bases line up with TRBD2. This CDR3 region has 17 residues. Germline trimming cut 0 bases from V and 7 bases from J; bases unmatched to any gene: 8. Per germline, CDR1 SGHAT and CDR2 FQNNGV. CDR3 sequence reads: CASSLDPAASGGNEQFF. DNA of the CDR3: TGTGCCAGCAGCTTAGATCCGGCGGCTAGCGGGGGGAATGAGCAGTTCTTC.

DNA of the CDR3: TGTGCCAGCAGTTACTCAACAGGGGGGGACACCGGGGAGCTGTTTTTT. Its protein product is CASSYSTGGDTGELFF. The chain carries TRBV6-5 and TRBJ2-2; D possibly corresponds to TRBD1 (8 bases). Per the germline V gene, CDR1 is MNHEY and CDR2 is SVGAGI. There are 16 residues in the CDR3. V was pared by 0 bases and J by 3 bases, with 11 bases between.

Of note for this clone: The junction differs from germline at one of its ends, possibly a read error. The chain is built from TRBV7-9 and TRBJ1-1; a possible D gene is TRBD1 (5 bases). CDR3 length: 17 residues. Looked up from germline, CDR1 is SEHNR and CDR2 is FQNEAQ (reference sequence). CDR3 protein: CSSSYQGIGVTDTEAFF. The CDR3 DNA follows: TGTTCCAGCAGCTACCAGGGTATTGGGGTTACGGACACTGAAGCTTTCTTT.

V is TRBV7-9 and J is TRBJ2-5; D might be TRBD1 (5 bases). In germline, CDR1 is SEHNR, CDR2 FQNEAQ (reference sequence). V gave up 4 bases and J gave up 9 bases, with 12 bases separating them. CDR3 length: 12 amino acids. As DNA, the CDR3 is TGTGCCAGCAGCTACCAGGGTGGGCCCCAGTACTTC. This codes for CASSYQGGPQYF.

This chain connects TRBV4-3 to TRBJ2-1, with 7 nucleotides matching TRBD1. The trim removed 0 bases at V and 7 bases at J, leaving 12 bases unmatched. CDR3 size: 17 residues. Germline-derived CDR1 and CDR2 are LGHNA and YSLEER. The CDR3 is CASSQDLWTGQPNEQFF. The DNA of the CDR3 is TGCGCCAGCAGCCAAGATTTGTGGACAGGACAACCTAATGAGCAGTTCTTC.

This clone was detected a few times. The chain recombines TRBV11-3 with TRBJ2-1, with D possibly being TRBD1 (5 bases). Per the germline V gene, CDR1 is SGHNT and CDR2 is YENEEA. The CDR3 is 14 amino acids. The V end was cut by 5 bases, the J end by 6 bases, with 14 bases between. Here the CDR3 reads CASSPPHDSNEQFF. The CDR3 DNA is TGTGCCAGCAGCCCCCCCCACGACAGCAATGAGCAGTTCTTC.

The gene calls are TRBV6-1 and TRBJ2-1; the match to TRBD2 covers 7 bases. The CDR3 consists of 11 residues. CDR1 is MNHNS, CDR2 SASEGT, per germline. V lost 11 bases and J lost 10; bases outside the gene matches: 8. CDR3 region: CARTGEGEQFF. The CDR3 DNA is TGTGCCCGCACGGGGGAGGGAGAGCAGTTCTTC.